The rows below give T cell receptor beta chains drawn from one sample of a study of coeliac disease. TCRdb's copy holds only in-frame clones and misses some; the assay was immunoSEQ multiplex PCR. The sample lists about 4,800 clones, 60% to 75% occurring once. The sequencing input was lamina propria lymphocytes from the gut. These TCRs come from a woman under 30 with active celiac disease. CDR3s include the opening cysteine and the closing phenylalanine or tryptophan. The D gene is left open where the match is weak. Only part of the rows carry a size: once, few, many, or a class if the clone is expanded.

v_gene,abundance,j_gene,d_gene,CDR3nt,CDR3aa
TRBV27,few,TRBJ2-2,TRBD2,TGTGCCAGCAGTTTGTTTGGGGGAGGGCCTGCCGGGGAGCTGTTTTTT,CASSLFGGGPAGELFF
TRBV11-3,NA,TRBJ1-4,NA,TGTGCCAGCAGCTTAGAGACGGAGGGGATCGAAAAACTGTTTTTT,CASSLETEGIEKLFF
TRBV21-1,NA,TRBJ2-3,NA,TGTGCCAGCAAGGGAGACAGGGTGATTTTTGCTTGGTGCAAACTCACAGATACGCAGTATTTT,CASKGDRVIFAWCKLTDTQYF
TRBV18,NA,TRBJ2-6,NA,TGTGCCAGCTCACCACCGGGCGCTGGGGCCAACGTCCTGACTTTC,CASSPPGAGANVLTF
TRBV5-1,few,TRBJ1-2,TRBD1,TGCGCCAGCAGCCGTTCCGGGACAGGACAAAACTATGGCTACACCTTC,CASSRSGTGQNYGYTF
TRBV7-9,NA,TRBJ2-5,TRBD2,TGTGCCAGCAGCCGCCAGACTAGCGGGAGAGAGACCCAGTACTTC,CASSRQTSGRETQYF
TRBV27,NA,TRBJ2-3,TRBD1,TGTGCCAGCAGTGGACAGGGTCTGGGAGATACGCAGTATTTT,CASSGQGLGDTQYF
TRBV30,once,TRBJ2-1,NA,TGTGCCTGGAGTGTACACACAGGCTACAATGAGCAGTTCTTC,CAWSVHTGYNEQFF
TRBV19,NA,TRBJ1-1,NA,TGTGCCAGTAGTCAAATTCCCAATCGGGCGGGGATGAACACTGAAGCTTTCTTT,CASSQIPNRAGMNTEAFF
TRBV30,NA,TRBJ2-2,NA,TGTGCCTGGAGGGGGGGAAAGCCCGGGGAGCTGTTTTTT,CAWRGGKPGELFF
TRBV4-2,NA,TRBJ2-7,TRBD2,TGTGCCAGCAGCCAAGATTTAGGACTAGCGGGAGGGCCCGACGAGCAGTACTTC,CASSQDLGLAGGPDEQYF
TRBV6-5,once,TRBJ1-2,TRBD1,TGTGCCAGCAGTTTAACTCTAGGACAGGGGACCTATGGCTACACCTTC,CASSLTLGQGTYGYTF
TRBV7-8,NA,TRBJ2-2,NA,TGTGCCAGCAGCGGAGTGACTCCTACGAACACCGGGGAGCTGTTTTTT,CASSGVTPTNTGELFF
TRBV7-9,NA,TRBJ2-1,TRBD1,TGTGCCAGCAGCTTGGGACAGGGGATTGACGGCTACAATGAGCAGTTCTTC,CASSLGQGIDGYNEQFF
TRBV7-2,NA,TRBJ2-3,TRBD2,TGTGCCAGCAGCCCGAGACTAGCGGGGGGGACAGATACGCAGTATTTT,CASSPRLAGGTDTQYF
TRBV27,NA,TRBJ2-1,NA,TGTGCCAGCAGTTTACGGCGGACAGACAATGAGCAGTTCTTC,CASSLRRTDNEQFF
TRBV11-2,NA,TRBJ1-5,NA,TGTGCCAGCAGCTTAGGTCCTATAAATCAGCCCCAGCATTTT,CASSLGPINQPQHF
TRBV29-1,NA,TRBJ1-2,TRBD1,TGCAGCGTTGAAGTAGGACAGGGCCCCGGCTACACCTTC,CSVEVGQGPGYTF
TRBV11-2,NA,TRBJ2-7,NA,TGTGCCAGCAGCTTATACGGAGGAACCTACGAGCAGTACTTC,CASSLYGGTYEQYF
TRBV6-1,NA,TRBJ1-5,NA,TGTGCCAGCAGTGAAAGAGCAGGGTCCGGTTCACAGCCCCAGCATTTT,CASSERAGSGSQPQHF
TRBV18,NA,TRBJ2-3,NA,TGTGCCAGCTCTTCTAGCACAGATACGCAGTATTTT,CASSSSTDTQYF
TRBV5-4,NA,TRBJ1-2,NA,TGTGCCAGCAGCTTGCGGGTGAACTATGGCTACACCTTC,CASSLRVNYGYTF
TRBV6-5,NA,TRBJ2-1,NA,TGTGCCAGCATGTCTCTCAATGAGCAGTTCTTC,CASMSLNEQFF
TRBV25-1,NA,TRBJ1-2,TRBD1,TGTGCCAGCAGTGCGACAGGGGGCAATGGCTACACCTTC,CASSATGGNGYTF
TRBV30,NA,TRBJ2-7,TRBD2,TGTGCCTGGAGTTTTGGCGGGAGGGGGCAGTACTTC,CAWSFGGRGQYF
TRBV13,NA,TRBJ2-7,TRBD1,TGTGCCAGCAGCTTATATGGGACAGGGCTTTACGAGCAGTACTTC,CASSLYGTGLYEQYF
TRBV18,NA,TRBJ2-1,TRBD1,TGTGCCAGCTCACCCAAACCGGGACAGGGGGCAGGGACCGGAAGGAAGGATGAGCAGTTCTTC,CASSPKPGQGAGTGRKDEQFF
TRBV15,NA,TRBJ2-7,TRBD1,TGTGCCACCAGCAGAGGGACAGGGGGTTCCTACGAGCAGTACTTC,CATSRGTGGSYEQYF
TRBV5-4,NA,TRBJ2-5,TRBD2,TGTGCCAGCAGCTTGGTCGCGGGGGGGCTTGGGGAGACCCAGTACTTC,CASSLVAGGLGETQYF
TRBV6-1,NA,TRBJ2-7,NA,TGTGCCAGCAGTGAAGTAGGGGGGGCGGGGGAGCAGTACTTC,CASSEVGGAGEQYF
TRBV5-4,NA,TRBJ1-1,TRBD1,TGTGCCAGCAGCTTACCGGGACAGGGGCCCCTCAACACTGAAGCTTTCTTT,CASSLPGQGPLNTEAFF
TRBV7-6,NA,TRBJ2-3,NA,TGTGCCAGCAGCTTAACTACCCTGGGAGATACGCAGTATTTT,CASSLTTLGDTQYF
TRBV29-1,NA,TRBJ2-3,NA,TGCAGCGTAAACCCTATTTATAGCACAGATACGCAGTATTTT,CSVNPIYSTDTQYF
TRBV25-1,NA,TRBJ1-4,TRBD1,TGTGCCAGCAGTGAATTCCGCGGGACAGAGAATGAAAAACTGTTTTTT,CASSEFRGTENEKLFF
TRBV7-2,NA,TRBJ2-7,NA,TGTGCCAGCAGCTTATACCCGACAGGAACATACGAGCAGTACTTC,CASSLYPTGTYEQYF
TRBV7-2,NA,TRBJ2-6,NA,TGTGCCAGCAGCTTAATCCAGACTAGCTCTGGGGCCAACGTCCTGACTTTC,CASSLIQTSSGANVLTF
TRBV5-1,NA,TRBJ2-3,TRBD2,TGCGCCAGCAGCTATGGGTCCGCGGGAGCAGATACGCAGTATTTT,CASSYGSAGADTQYF
TRBV29-1,NA,TRBJ2-3,TRBD2,TGCAGCTCTAGCGGCTCGGGCTCAGATACGCAGTATTTT,CSSSGSGSDTQYF
TRBV5-6,NA,TRBJ1-3,NA,TGTGCCAGCAGCTTGGGAGGACTCTCTGGAAACACCATATATTTT,CASSLGGLSGNTIYF
TRBV19,few,TRBJ2-3,TRBD2,TGTGCCAGTACCTCGTTACCTCACAAGCGGGGATTCACAGATACGCAGTATTTT,CASTSLPHKRGFTDTQYF
TRBV5-4,NA,TRBJ1-1,TRBD1,TGTGCCAGCAGCTTGGCAGGGGGCGCCTTGGCTTTCTTT,CASSLAGGALAFF
TRBV7-7,NA,TRBJ2-2,TRBD2,TGTGCCAGCAGCTTCGGACTAGCGGGAACCGGGGAGCTGTTTTTT,CASSFGLAGTGELFF
TRBV7-2,NA,TRBJ2-4,TRBD2,TGTGCCAGCAGCTTCCAGAGCGGGAGCAGTGGTGTGGCCAAAAACATTCAGTACTTC,CASSFQSGSSGVAKNIQYF
TRBV19,NA,TRBJ2-5,TRBD2,TGTGCCAGTAGACAACTAGCGGGAGGTAAAGAGACCCAGTACTTC,CASRQLAGGKETQYF
TRBV5-1,NA,TRBJ2-5,NA,TGCGCCAGCAGCTTGGTAGGACAGTTACAAGAGACCCAGTACTTC,CASSLVGQLQETQYF
TRBV5-4,NA,TRBJ2-3,NA,TGTGCCAGCAGCGGCCGAATCTCCGGGGGAAAAGATACGCAGTATTTT,CASSGRISGGKDTQYF
TRBV7-9,NA,TRBJ1-2,TRBD1,TGTGCCAGCAGCCTAGGACAGGCCGCTGATGGCTACACCTTC,CASSLGQAADGYTF
TRBV7-8,NA,TRBJ2-3,TRBD2,TGTGCCAGCAGCTTTCTTAGCGGGGGGTTTAGGACAGATACGCAGTATTTT,CASSFLSGGFRTDTQYF
TRBV10-2,NA,TRBJ1-3,NA,TGCGCCAGCAGCGACAGGTGGAACTCTGGAAACACCATATATTTT,CASSDRWNSGNTIYF
TRBV27,NA,TRBJ1-1,NA,TGTGCCAGCAGTCCTACCCCCCCCGTGACCCCCTGGAGTGAAGCTTTCTTT,CASSPTPPVTPWSEAFF
TRBV7-9,NA,TRBJ2-2,TRBD1,TGTGCCAGCAGCCCCCGGGACAGGGGTAACACCGGGGAGCTGTTTTTT,CASSPRDRGNTGELFF
TRBV5-4,NA,TRBJ2-2,NA,TGTGCCAGCAGCTTGGGAGGGTGGGCAGGCACCGGGGAGCTGTTTTTT,CASSLGGWAGTGELFF
TRBV7-9,NA,TRBJ2-5,NA,TGTGCCAGCAGCTTTCAAGAGAGGCTAGAGACCCGGTACTTC,CASSFQERLETRYF
TRBV29-1,NA,TRBJ2-7,NA,TGCAGCGTTGCTCGGGGATTTGCAAGCTACGAGCAGTACTTC,CSVARGFASYEQYF
TRBV7-3,once,TRBJ1-6,NA,TGTGCCAGCAGCTTCCCCTTTGGAAGAGGGGCAAACATGCCAAACAGGGCACCCCTCCACTTT,CASSFPFGRGANMPNRAPLHF
TRBV5-5,NA,TRBJ2-7,NA,TGTGCCAGCAGCTTGGCCAAGAGGGACGAGCAGTACTTC,CASSLAKRDEQYF
TRBV12-5,NA,TRBJ1-2,TRBD1,TGTGCTAGTGGAATAGACAGGGGGGAAGGCTACACCTTC,CASGIDRGEGYTF
TRBV19,NA,TRBJ2-3,NA,TGTGCCAGTAGTAGCCGGGTCTCTAGCACAGATACGCAGTATTTT,CASSSRVSSTDTQYF
TRBV7-2,NA,TRBJ1-4,TRBD1,TGTGCCAGCAGCCCAAAGGTCCGGGACAGTGGAGAAAAACTGTTTTTT,CASSPKVRDSGEKLFF